The entry below gives a single T cell receptor beta chain sequence along with its context. Its antigen remains unidentified. This sample is drawn from a study of chemoradiotherapy in HPV16-positive cancers. Findings of the study overall: Non-HPV-specific T cells did not expand in tumors during treatment, whereas candidate HPV-specific clones and E7-related motifs did. HPV-responsive T-cell expansion during chemoradiotherapy was linked to improved recurrence-free survival in HPV16-positive patients. Functional assays defining HPV-specific T cells used only a couple of HPV16-positive patients.

The protocol was immunoSEQ multiplex PCR, while the TCRdb copy is restricted to in-frame clones and leaves out a portion. The sample has 12,000 or so clones, around 85% seen once. The clonotype comes from a human donor with HPV-associated anogenital cancer. The sample was acquired from a patient who underwent chemoradiotherapy.

CDR3 loop: CASSLGDRVEQYF. The CDR3 DNA reads TGCGCCAGCAGCTTGGGGGACAGGGTCGAGCAGTACTTC. V is TRBV5-1 and J is TRBJ2-7; 9 positions agree with TRBD1. CDR1 is SGHRS and CDR2 is YFSETQ in the germline V gene. V lost 0 bases and J lost 6; bases outside the gene matches: 1. The CDR3 loop spans 13 amino acids.